Below, 8 T cell receptor beta chains from the same sample are listed, as sequenced in a study of T cell responses to AZD1222 COVID-19 vaccine. Only in-frame clones appear in the TCRdb table, and some are missing; sequencing was by immunoSEQ multiplex PCR. The sample records 90,000 to 110,000 clones, roughly nine tenths being singletons. Sequences were derived from peripheral blood, sampled 28 days after the second AZD1222 dose. These receptors were taken from an adult who received the AZD1222 COVID-19 vaccine.

V gene TRBV6-5 combines with J gene TRBJ1-2, with TRBD1 matching over 12 bases. The CDR3 length is 14 residues. J gave up 7 bases and V 5 bases, and 5 bases lay outside the gene matches. CDR1 is MNHEY, CDR2 SVGAGI, per germline. CDR3 DNA sequence: TGTGCCAGCAGTCGGGACAGGGGGCGAGCTGGCTACACCTTC. It is translated as CASSRDRGRAGYTF.

This chain links TRBV28 with TRBJ2-1; no clear D. V was cut by 2 bases and J by 9 bases, with 11 bases left in between. The CDR3 loop spans 13 amino acids. Germline CDR1 reads MDHEN; CDR2 reads SYDVKM. DNA of the CDR3: TGTGCCAGCAGTTTACGTAGCTGGGGTGAGCAGTTCTTC. Translated, it gives CASSLRSWGEQFF.

This chain joins TRBV29-1 and TRBJ2-7, with D tentatively TRBD1 (7 bases). Germline CDR1 is SQVTM and CDR2 is ANQGSEA. V shed 7 bases and J shed 5 bases, with 15 bases lying between them. The CDR3 is 12 residues long. The CDR3 region has the DNA TGCAGCGCTGGAGGGGGCGGGGACGAGCAGTACTTC. Translating gives CSAGGGGDEQYF.

J is TRBJ2-3 and V is TRBV6-5, with TRBD2 matching 12 bases. The CDR3 contains 14 residues. V lost 7 bases, J lost 3 bases, and 2 bases stayed unmatched. The germline V gene has CDR1 MNHEY and CDR2 SVGAGI. The CDR3 DNA sequence: TGTGCCAGCAAGGGACTAGCGGGTACAGATACGCAGTATTTT. It codes for CASKGLAGTDTQYF.

The rearrangement uses TRBV11-2 and TRBJ2-5; D remains unclear. V lost 5 bases to trimming and J lost 5 bases, with 24 bases between them. Germline assignment: CDR1 SGHAT and CDR2 FQNNGV. CDR3 size: 17 residues. This CDR3 is CASSLRLEVRTLETQYF. CDR3 coding DNA: TGTGCCAGCAGCCTCAGATTGGAAGTGCGGACCTTGGAGACCCAGTACTTC.

This chain connects TRBV27 to TRBJ1-1, with a tentative D call TRBD1 (5 bases). Trimming removed 5 bases from V and 1 base from J, with 14 bases in between. This CDR3 has 15 amino acids. Germline V gives CDR1 MNHEY, CDR2 SMNVEV (reference sequence). CDR3 protein: CASSIQGMANTEAFF. The CDR3 DNA sequence: TGTGCCAGCAGTATCCAGGGTATGGCGAACACTGAAGCTTTCTTT.

The rearrangement joins TRBV7-2 to TRBJ2-7; 15 bases line up with TRBD2. Trimming cost V 5 bases and J 1 base; bases outside gene matches: 6. Germline lookup yields CDR1 SGHTA and CDR2 FQGNSA. The CDR3 is 17 residues long. The CDR3 spells CASSLGTSGRSSYEQYF. Here the CDR3 DNA reads TGTGCCAGCAGCCTTGGGACTAGCGGGAGGTCTTCCTACGAGCAGTACTTC.

The rearrangement uses TRBV5-6 and TRBJ2-5; a possible D gene is TRBD1 (5 bases). Trimming took off 0 bases at V and 2 bases at J, with 5 bases between the two ends. The germline gives CDR1 SGHDT, CDR2 YYEEEE. CDR3 size: 13 residues. The CDR3 DNA reads as TGTGCCAGCAGCTTGGGACAGCAAGAGACCCAGTACTTC. It is translated as CASSLGQQETQYF. Complete variable domain (other parts from reference TRBV5-6 and TRBJ2-5): DAGVTQSPTHLIKTRGQQVTLRCSPKSGHDTVSWYQQALGQGPQFIFQYYEEEERQRGNFPDRFSGHQFPNYSSELNVNALLLGDSALYLCASSLGQQETQYFGPGTRLLVL.